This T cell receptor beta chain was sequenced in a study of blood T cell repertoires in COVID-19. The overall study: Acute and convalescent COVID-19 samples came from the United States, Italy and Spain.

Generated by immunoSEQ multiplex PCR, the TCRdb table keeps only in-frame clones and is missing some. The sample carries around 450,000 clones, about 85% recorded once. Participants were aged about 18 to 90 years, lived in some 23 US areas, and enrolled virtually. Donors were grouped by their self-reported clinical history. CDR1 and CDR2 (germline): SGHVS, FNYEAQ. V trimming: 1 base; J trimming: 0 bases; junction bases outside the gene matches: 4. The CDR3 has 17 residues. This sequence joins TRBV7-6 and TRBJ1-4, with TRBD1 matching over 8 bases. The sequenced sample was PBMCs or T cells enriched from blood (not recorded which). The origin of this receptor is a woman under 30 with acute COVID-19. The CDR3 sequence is CASSLGQGAATNEKLFF. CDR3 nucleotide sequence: TGTGCCAGCAGCTTAGGGCAGGGGGCGGCAACTAATGAAAAACTGTTTTTT.